The 27 T cell receptor beta chains below come from one sample, sequenced in a study of blood T cell repertoires in COVID-19. Some clones are missing from TCRdb's copy, which holds only in-frame ones; the method was immunoSEQ multiplex PCR. This sample yields 200,000 to 250,000 clones, of which 82% are seen a single time; less than 6% belongs to the top ten. Material: peripheral blood. These TCRs come from a woman in her 70s with COVID-19, enrolled during active disease.

The chain links TRBV6-5 to TRBJ2-7; 8 bases match TRBD1. After removal of 7 bases from V and 3 bases from J, the junction contained 8 bases not matched to a gene. The germline V gene encodes CDR1 MNHEY and CDR2 SVGAGI. CDR3 length: 14 residues. The CDR3 nucleotides read TGTGCCAGCACCTTAACTACAGGGGGCTACGAGCAGTACTTC. Protein sequence: CASTLTTGGYEQYF.

This clone is a singleton in its sample. The chain uses TRBV24-1 and TRBJ2-2; D gene ambiguous. The germline V gene has CDR1 KGHDR and CDR2 SFDVKD. V lost 8 bases and J lost 3, with 3 bases in between. This CDR3 spans 11 amino acids. The CDR3 protein is CATTDTGELFF. CDR3 sequence (DNA): TGTGCCACCACGGACACCGGGGAGCTGTTTTTT.

This chain links TRBV5-1 with TRBJ2-3, with D unclear. There are 17 residues in the CDR3. V dropped 0 bases and J dropped 2 bases, with 16 bases sitting between them. Per germline, CDR1 SGHRS and CDR2 YFSETQ. The CDR3, as DNA: TGCGCCAGCAGCTTGGCCCGGAGCACTCAATACACAGATACGCAGTATTTT. Translating gives CASSLARSTQYTDTQYF.

This clone was seen more than once but under ten times. The chain joins TRBV10-1 to TRBJ2-7; 9 bases agree with TRBD2. J lost 4 bases, V lost 3 bases, and 4 bases had no gene match. CDR1 is WNHNN and CDR2 is SYGVQD in the germline V gene (reference sequence). The CDR3 has 14 amino acids. CDR3 nucleotides: TGCGCCAGCAGTGATAGCGGGAGTCGGTACGAGCAGTACTTC. Protein sequence: CASSDSGSRYEQYF.

The genes are TRBV27 and TRBJ2-7, with a weak D call TRBD1 (5 bases). V lost 3 bases and J 3 bases, leaving 9 bases between the germline ends. Germline-derived CDR1 and CDR2 are MNHEY and SMNVEV (reference sequence). This CDR3 is built from 13 residues. This CDR3 is CASSFRASYEQYF. CDR3 DNA sequence: TGTGCCAGCAGTTTCAGGGCAAGCTACGAGCAGTACTTC.

This clone was detected ten times or more. The J gene is TRBJ1-4, the V gene TRBV7-2; tentatively, D is TRBD1 (6 bases). The CDR3 spans 14 residues. Germline CDR1 is SGHTA and CDR2 is FQGNSA. The V gene lost 2 bases and the J gene lost 8 bases, with 12 bases spanning the gap. CDR3 protein: CASSLLGRGEKLFF. CDR3 bases: TGTGCCAGCAGCTTATTAGGAAGGGGGGAAAAACTGTTTTTT.

The chain employs TRBV5-1 and TRBJ1-1; D gene unclear. This CDR3 region has 12 residues. From germline, CDR1 is SGHRS and CDR2 YFSETQ. V lost 5 bases and J 1 base, leaving 6 bases between the germline ends. CDR3 in DNA: TGCGCCAGCAGTTCCGGGAACACTGAAGCTTTCTTT. As protein: CASSSGNTEAFF.

This clone showed up just once. The CDR3 protein is CAISEGTSGVYEQYF. Here the CDR3 DNA reads TGTGCCATCAGTGAGGGGACTAGCGGGGTCTACGAGCAGTACTTC. The chain combines TRBV10-3 with TRBJ2-7, with 13 bases matching TRBD2. CDR3 length equals 15 residues. Germline lookup yields CDR1 ENHRY and CDR2 SYGVKD. V lost 2 bases and J lost 3; bases outside the gene matches: 1.

J is TRBJ1-2 and V is TRBV11-2, with D possibly TRBD1 on 5 matching bases. Trimming took off 1 base at V and 8 bases at J, with 17 bases between the two ends. Germline CDR1 SGHAT, CDR2 FQNNGV. The CDR3 runs 15 residues. CDR3 DNA: TGTGCCAGCAGCTTAGGTCACGGGGGACCTGGGGGCTACACCTTC. Amino acid sequence: CASSLGHGGPGGYTF.

The chain carries TRBV9 and TRBJ1-1; no definite D call. Trimming cost V 4 bases and J 3 bases, with 13 bases left between them. The length of the CDR3 is 14 residues. The germline CDR1 and CDR2 sequences are SGDLS and YYNGEE. DNA for the CDR3: TGTGCCAGCAGCTCCAGGATGGAATACACTGAAGCTTTCTTT. Translated: CASSSRMEYTEAFF.

This clone was found a few times. The chain uses TRBV27 and TRBJ2-7, with 8 bases matching TRBD1. J was trimmed by 5 bases and V by 3 bases; bases with no gene match: 3. Germline assignment: CDR1 MNHEY and CDR2 SMNVEV (reference sequence). The CDR3 has 13 amino acids. CDR3 sequence reads: CASSFRTGHEQYF. The CDR3 DNA follows: TGTGCCAGCAGTTTCCGGACAGGGCACGAGCAGTACTTC.

This chain uses TRBV10-2 with TRBJ1-2, with D possibly TRBD1 on 5 matching bases. V gave up 7 bases and J gave up 2 bases, with 11 bases separating them. CDR3 length: 13 amino acids. The germline CDR1 and CDR2 sequences are WSHSY and SAAADI. The CDR3 region has the DNA TGCGCCAGCACACCTGGGGCCAACTATGGCTACACCTTC. Its protein product is CASTPGANYGYTF.

The chain links TRBV6-5 to TRBJ1-2; D remains ambiguous. The CDR3 length is 13 residues. Between the trimmed V and J ends, which lost 8 bases and 8 bases, there was a span of 18 bases. Germline assignment: CDR1 MNHEY and CDR2 SVGAGI. The CDR3 sequence is CASASEGRRGYTF. For the CDR3, the DNA is TGTGCCAGCGCCTCGGAAGGCCGCAGGGGCTACACCTTC.

The chain combines TRBV30 with TRBJ2-7, with TRBD2 identical over 7 bases. CDR1 is GTSNPN, CDR2 SVGIG, per germline (reference sequence). This CDR3 is 14 amino acids long. V gave up 2 bases and J gave up 2 bases; unmatched junction bases: 6. The CDR3 DNA sequence: TGTGCCTGGAGTTCGGCTAGCGGAGCCTACGAGCAGTACTTC. Translating gives CAWSSASGAYEQYF.

The CDR3 bases are TGTGCCAGCTCACCGGGACTAGTAGGCGGGGAGCTGTTTTTT. This translates into CASSPGLVGGELFF. V and J are TRBV18 and TRBJ2-2, with 8 bases aligning to TRBD2. CDR3 length equals 14 residues. CDR1 KGHSH and CDR2 LQKENI come from the germline V gene. J gave up 7 bases and V 3 bases, and 4 bases lay outside the gene matches. The whole variable domain, filled in from reference TRBV18 and TRBJ2-2, reads NAGVMQNPRHLVRRRGQEARLRCSPMKGHSHVYWYRQLPEEGLKFMVYLQKENIIDESGMPKERFSAEFPKEGPSILRIQQVVRGDSAAYFCASSPGLVGGELFFGEGSRLTVL.

This chain connects TRBV18 to TRBJ1-1; weak D call: TRBD1 (5 bases). V gave up 4 bases and J gave up 1 base, with 10 bases separating them. Germline V lookup: CDR1 KGHSH, CDR2 LQKENI. The CDR3 length is 14 residues. CDR3 in amino acids: CASSLLTANTEAFF. Here the CDR3 DNA reads TGTGCCAGCTCACTACTGACAGCGAACACTGAAGCTTTCTTT.

V and J are TRBV24-1 and TRBJ2-1; tentatively, D is TRBD1 (5 bases). V lost 7 bases and J lost 9, with 18 bases in between. Germline V gene sequence: CDR1 KGHDR, CDR2 SFDVKD. The CDR3 extends over 14 amino acids. The CDR3 spells CATSGGATDVEQFF. The CDR3 coding sequence is TGTGCCACCAGCGGCGGTGCGACAGACGTTGAGCAGTTCTTC.

V is TRBV7-3 and J is TRBJ2-3; 10 nucleotides match TRBD2. V lost 6 bases to trimming and J lost 1 base; unmatched junction nucleotides: 13. This CDR3 has 18 residues. The V gene's germline CDR1 is SGHTA and CDR2 FQGTGA. The CDR3 DNA follows: TGTGCCAGCAGTGCGGTGATCTCGACTAGCGGGCGCACAGATACGCAGTATTTT. Translated, it gives CASSAVISTSGRTDTQYF.

This sequence joins TRBV2 and TRBJ1-5, with 7 bases identical to TRBD1. Germline V gene data show CDR1 as SNHLY and CDR2 as FYNNEI. V gave up 6 bases and J gave up 7 bases; unmatched junction bases: 9. The CDR3 totals 14 residues. The CDR3 nucleotides read TGTGCCAGCAGCGACGACAGGGTTGGACAGCCCCAGCATTTT. This translates into CASSDDRVGQPQHF.

V usage is TRBV30 and J usage is TRBJ1-5; D is uncertain. Germline loops: CDR1 GTSNPN, CDR2 SVGIG (reference sequence). With 0 bases removed from V and 6 bases from J, the gap between germline ends came to 9 bases. The CDR3 has 13 residues. CDR3 in DNA: TGTGCCTGGAGTGTCGACAATTCTCAGCCCCAGCATTTT. Encoded protein: CAWSVDNSQPQHF.

V and J are TRBV6-5 and TRBJ1-6; 10 nucleotides line up with TRBD1. Germline V gene sequence: CDR1 MNHEY, CDR2 SVGAGI. Trimming removed 6 bases from V and 9 bases from J; junction bases left unmatched: 8. The CDR3 sequence is 15 residues long. The CDR3 region has the DNA TGTGCCAGCAGGGCGACAGGGGGCGGCGGTTCACCCCTCCACTTT. Translating gives CASRATGGGGSPLHF.

The V call is TRBV29-1, the J call TRBJ1-1; the match to TRBD1 covers 12 bases. Germline lookup yields CDR1 SQVTM and CDR2 ANQGSEA. The CDR3 contains 13 residues. V gave up 4 bases and J gave up 6 bases; unmatched junction bases: 3. CDR3 amino acids: CSVAGQGAPEAFF. Here the CDR3 DNA reads TGCAGCGTTGCGGGACAGGGGGCCCCTGAAGCTTTCTTT.

The CDR3 DNA reads as TGTGCCAGCAGCCGGACAGGGCCCTCTGAAGCTTTCTTT. It encodes CASSRTGPSEAFF. The chain joins TRBV12-3 or TRBV12-4 to TRBJ1-1; 8 nucleotides align to TRBD1. J lost 6 bases, V lost 6 bases, and 6 bases had no gene match. This CDR3 comprises 13 residues.

The chain carries TRBV5-1 and TRBJ1-1; 7 bases agree with TRBD1. The CDR3 covers 15 residues. The germline V gene encodes CDR1 SGHRS and CDR2 YFSETQ. V dropped 4 bases and J dropped 1; count of bases not matched to a gene: 7. The CDR3 bases are TGCGCCAGCAGCGGCGGACAGGCCAAGAACACTGAAGCTTTCTTT. This encodes CASSGGQAKNTEAFF.

DNA for the CDR3: TGTGCCAGCAGTGCCTCCGGGACAGCCTGGGAGCAGTACTTC. Encoded protein: CASSASGTAWEQYF. The gene calls are TRBV28 and TRBJ2-7, with 7 bases matching TRBD1. CDR3 size: 14 residues. Trimming at V came to 5 bases and at J to 7 bases, leaving 11 bases not matched to a gene. Germline V gene sequence: CDR1 MDHEN, CDR2 SYDVKM.

V is TRBV7-9 and J is TRBJ2-3, with 10 bases fitting TRBD2. The length of the CDR3 is 16 residues. The trim removed 1 base at V and 5 bases at J, leaving 6 bases unmatched. In germline, CDR1 is SEHNR, CDR2 FQNEAQ (reference sequence). The CDR3 region is CASSLEAGGRRDTQYF. The DNA of the CDR3 is TGTGCCAGCAGCTTAGAAGCGGGAGGGCGTAGAGATACGCAGTATTTT.

This clone showed up just once. At one end, the junction sequence differs from germline, possibly due to a read error. The chain joins TRBV6-6 to TRBJ2-1; TRBD1 agrees at 10 bases. Germline V gives CDR1 MNHNY, CDR2 SVGAGI (reference sequence). The length of the CDR3 is 14 residues. This CDR3 reads CATRDRGSENGQFF. The CDR3 region has the DNA TGTGCCACCAGGGACAGGGGTAGTGAGAATGGGCAGTTCTTC.